These T cell receptor beta chains were read from a single sample in a study of blood T cell repertoires in COVID-19. Method: immunoSEQ multiplex PCR; TCRdb's copy keeps in-frame clones and lacks some. The data show 300,000 to 400,000 clones, with around 91% seen just once and less than 3.5% held by the top ten. Sample: peripheral blood. Receptor source: a woman between 18 and 29 years old who had recovered from COVID-19. Both conserved end residues are part of each CDR3. The order of the fields is clone size, V gene, D gene, J gene, CDR3 DNA, CDR3 protein. The D gene is left open where the match is weak. The size of a clone is reported for some rows only, either as once, few or many, or as a class for expanded clones.

-	TRBV24-1	-	TRBJ2-1	TGTGCCACCAGTGGAGGGTCGTGGGTCTCCAATGAGCAGTTCTTC	CATSGGSWVSNEQFF
-	TRBV5-5	TRBD1	TRBJ1-4	TGTGCCAGCAGCCCCCTTTTTGCAGGGGGCTCTGAAAAACTGTTTTTT	CASSPLFAGGSEKLFF
-	TRBV5-4	-	TRBJ2-2	TGTGCCAGCAGCTTCAAGCGGGAAGGGGGGAACACCGGGGAGCTGTTTTTT	CASSFKREGGNTGELFF
-	TRBV29-1	TRBD2	TRBJ2-5	TGCAGCGCCGGACTAGCGGGGTCACAAGAGACCCAGTACTTC	CSAGLAGSQETQYF
-	TRBV5-4	TRBD1	TRBJ2-1	TGTGCCAGCAGCTTCGGACAGGAGAACAATGAGCAGTTCTTC	CASSFGQENNEQFF
few	TRBV6-2/TRBV6-3	TRBD2	TRBJ2-3	TGTGCCAGCAGTTACTCCGCGGGGGCAGATACGCAGTATTTT	CASSYSAGADTQYF
few	TRBV5-1	-	TRBJ2-1	TGCGCCAGCAGCTTGTCGACTAGCTACAATGAGCAGTTCTTC	CASSLSTSYNEQFF
-	TRBV6-2/TRBV6-3	TRBD2	TRBJ2-1	TGTGCCAGCAGCACCGGGCCTTATAGCGGGGGGGAGCAGTTCTTC	CASSTGPYSGGEQFF
-	TRBV27	-	TRBJ2-1	TGTGCCAGCAGTTCAGATAACAATGAGCAGTTCTTC	CASSSDNNEQFF
-	TRBV19	TRBD1	TRBJ1-1	TGTGCCAGTAGGGAGACAGGGGTTTACACTGAAGCTTTCTTT	CASRETGVYTEAFF
once	TRBV5-4	-	TRBJ1-4	TGTGCCAGCAGCTTGGGAGGTGAAAAACTGTTTTTT	CASSLGGEKLFF
-	TRBV7-6	TRBD2	TRBJ2-3	TGTGCCAGCAGCCCTGGGACTAGCGGGAGGTGGTCAGATACGCAGTATTTT	CASSPGTSGRWSDTQYF
few	TRBV16	TRBD1	TRBJ1-5	TGTGCCAGCAGCCAACGGACAGGGGTCCTGCCCCAGCATTTT	CASSQRTGVLPQHF
-	TRBV5-4	TRBD1	TRBJ2-1	TGTGCCAGCAGCCCCGGACAGGGACCCTACAATGAGCAGTTCTTC	CASSPGQGPYNEQFF
-	TRBV9	-	TRBJ1-2	TGTGCCAGCAGCGGCCGGGACAAATATAACTATGGCTACACCTTC	CASSGRDKYNYGYTF
few	TRBV18	-	TRBJ1-6	TGTGCCAGCTCACCCTCAGATATGTTGGAAGGAGGTAATTCACCCCTCCACTTT	CASSPSDMLEGGNSPLHF
-	TRBV5-1	TRBD2	TRBJ2-1	TGCGCCAGCAGCTTGACTAGCGGGTCCTACAATGAGCAGTTCTTC	CASSLTSGSYNEQFF
-	TRBV7-2	TRBD2	TRBJ2-5	TGTGCCAGCAGCTTACCTTTGGGGGGAGGGCCTGAGACCCAGTACTTC	CASSLPLGGGPETQYF
-	TRBV7-9	TRBD2	TRBJ2-2	TGTGCCAGCAGCCCTAGCGGGAGCGGGGGCGCCGGGGAGCTGTTTTTT	CASSPSGSGGAGELFF
-	TRBV4-3	TRBD1	TRBJ2-1	TGCGCCAGCAGCCAAGAATCCAGGACAGGATACAATGAGCAGTTCTTC	CASSQESRTGYNEQFF
-	TRBV12-5	-	TRBJ1-3	TGTGCTAGTGGTTTGGTACTGTCCAGGGAGGACGGAAACACCATATATTTT	CASGLVLSREDGNTIYF
-	TRBV2	TRBD1	TRBJ1-2	TGTGCCAGCAGCGCGACCGGGACAGGGTGGACTAACTATGGCTACACCTTC	CASSATGTGWTNYGYTF
once	TRBV3-1/TRBV3-2	-	TRBJ1-2	TGTGCCAGCAGCTCCCGGGACACCAGCCGCTATGGCTACACCTTC	CASSSRDTSRYGYTF
-	TRBV19	-	TRBJ2-2	TGTGCCAGTGGGGAGAATCCGGGACATTACACCGGGGAGCTGTTTTTT	CASGENPGHYTGELFF
-	TRBV7-9	-	TRBJ1-1	TGTGCCAGCAGCTTAGGGATAGGGAGGGACACTGAAGCTTTCTTT	CASSLGIGRDTEAFF
-	TRBV25-1	-	TRBJ1-4	TGTGCCAGCAAAGGCAAGGGGTATGAAAAACTGTTTTTT	CASKGKGYEKLFF
-	TRBV18	-	TRBJ1-2	TGTGCCAGCTCACTCCGGGGGGCGAATGGCTACACCTTC	CASSLRGANGYTF
-	TRBV9	TRBD2	TRBJ2-1	TGTGCCAGCAGCGCCCAGGGCTATGGACTAGCGGGAGTTTTACTCGATGAGCAGTTCTTC	CASSAQGYGLAGVLLDEQFF
-	TRBV4-3	-	TRBJ2-1	TGCGCCAGCAGCCACCCCGCCAAAGCGGGCCGCTCCTACAATGAGCAGTTCTTC	CASSHPAKAGRSYNEQFF
-	TRBV7-7	-	TRBJ2-5	TGTGCCAGCAGCTTAGGGCAGGGTACTCAAGAGACCCAGTACTTC	CASSLGQGTQETQYF
-	TRBV5-6	-	TRBJ2-1	TGTGCCAGCAGCTCCCCAGGGGGGCGAACCCCATACAATGAGCAGTTCTTC	CASSSPGGRTPYNEQFF
-	TRBV19	TRBD1	TRBJ2-5	TGTGCCAGTAGTATGTTTGAGGGGGCAGGGGAGACCCAGTACTTC	CASSMFEGAGETQYF